This T cell receptor (beta chain) originates from a study of T cells in women clearing cervical HPV infection. The CDR3 totals 15 residues. Germline V gene lookup returns CDR1 MNHEY and CDR2 SMNVEV (reference sequence). Trimming took 4 bases from V and 5 from J; bases not matched to a gene: 3. On this clone: The read terminates 3 residues before the CDR3 end, so the remaining end is supplied by the germline J gene.

Measured with immunoSEQ multiplex PCR; TCRdb has only the in-frame clones, and not every one. The sample spans roughly 30,000 clones; the ten largest clones claim 7.5% to 9.5%. The sequencing input was blood buffy coat. The clonotype originates from a woman aged 18-69 years with a cervical HPV16 infection that either progressed to CIN3+ or cleared (not recorded which). The V call is TRBV27, the J call TRBJ1-6; TRBD1 matches 9 bases. The CDR3 sequence: CASSWTGENNSPLHF. The sequenced CDR3 bases are TGTGCCAGCAGTTGGACAGGGGAAAATAATTCACCC.